The 28 T cell receptor beta chains reported below all come from one sample, sequenced in a study of human thymus T cells. Generated by immunoSEQ multiplex PCR, the TCRdb table keeps only in-frame clones and is missing some. The data hold roughly 120,000 clones, with about 93% observed a single time. Thymic tissue was derived from resections collected during corrective heart surgery. Sequencing input: thymus tissue. The receptors were sampled from a boy younger than two with a congenital heart defect but otherwise immunologically healthy.

The V gene is TRBV5-4, the J gene TRBJ2-5, with D possibly TRBD2 on 5 matching bases. This CDR3 has 13 amino acids. V was pared by 6 bases and J by 6 bases, with 15 bases between. Germline CDR1 is SGHNT and CDR2 is YYREEE (reference sequence). The CDR3 coding sequence is TGTGCCAGCACCCTAGAGGGCACGAAGACCCAGTACTTC. Translating it yields CASTLEGTKTQYF.

With respect to this clone: Different DNA sequences within this sample yield the same CDR3. This chain uses TRBV9 with TRBJ2-3, with D hard to call. Trimming removed 0 bases from V and 0 bases from J, with 5 bases in between. This CDR3 has 14 amino acids. The germline CDR1 and CDR2 sequences are SGDLS and YYNGEE. Here the CDR3 reads CASSVVDSTDTQYF. The CDR3 DNA reads TGTGCCAGCAGCGTAGTGGATAGCACAGATACGCAGTATTTT.

The chain employs TRBV12-5 and TRBJ2-4; the match to TRBD1 covers 9 bases. V trimming: 5 bases; J trimming: 7 bases; junction bases outside the gene matches: 9. Germline CDR1 LGHNT, CDR2 FRNRAP. The CDR3 is 15 residues long. The DNA for the CDR3 is TGTGCTAGTGGTACCCGTCGGGACAGGGAGAACATTCAGTACTTC. Amino acids: CASGTRRDRENIQYF.

This rearrangement joins TRBV30 to TRBJ1-2; a possible D gene is TRBD1 (5 bases). Trimming removed 0 bases at V and 4 bases at J, with 9 bases between. This CDR3 comprises 13 residues. The V gene's germline CDR1 is GTSNPN and CDR2 SVGIG (reference sequence). The CDR3 protein is CAWSVEGSYGYTF. CDR3 nucleotide sequence: TGTGCCTGGAGTGTTGAGGGGAGCTATGGCTACACCTTC.

The chain carries TRBV7-9 and TRBJ1-2; 7 positions agree with TRBD1. The V and J ends lost 0 bases and 2 bases, in that order; junction bases with no gene match: 3. CDR3 length equals 15 residues. Per the germline V gene, CDR1 is SEHNR and CDR2 is FQNEAQ (reference sequence). The CDR3 is CASSLAEGANYGYTF. The CDR3 nucleotides are TGTGCCAGCAGCTTAGCGGAGGGGGCGAACTATGGCTACACCTTC.

In nucleotides, the CDR3 is TGTGCCAGCAGTGAGGCGGAGGGAGGAGGAGAGACCCAGTACTTC. Amino acids: CASSEAEGGGETQYF. The V and J genes are TRBV2 and TRBJ2-5; perhaps TRBD2 as D (6 bases). The CDR3 sequence is 15 residues long. The V gene's germline CDR1 is SNHLY and CDR2 FYNNEI. The V end was cut by 3 bases, the J end by 4 bases, with 15 bases between.

This rearrangement joins TRBV11-3 to TRBJ1-1; D not certain. The germline gives CDR1 SGHNT, CDR2 YENEEA. V lost 1 base and J 1 base, leaving 4 bases between the germline ends. This CDR3 is built from 13 residues. CDR3 in amino acids: CASSLAANTEAFF. CDR3 bases: TGTGCCAGCAGCTTAGCAGCGAACACTGAAGCTTTCTTT.

The chain combines TRBV7-7 with TRBJ2-7; a possible D gene is TRBD2 (5 bases). The V end lost 0 bases, the J end lost 2 bases, and 8 bases lay between the germline ends. In germline, CDR1 is SSHAT, CDR2 FNYEAQ (reference sequence). This CDR3 is 14 amino acids long. For the CDR3, the DNA is TGTGCCAGCAGCTTAGCAGGGAGTCCCTACGAGCAGTACTTC. As protein: CASSLAGSPYEQYF.

The chain has TRBV28 and TRBJ1-5; possibly TRBD1 for D (5 bases). The CDR3 length is 12 residues. From germline, CDR1 is MDHEN and CDR2 SYDVKM. V was pared by 8 bases and J by 6 bases, with 11 bases between. CDR3 in amino acids: CASCEGAQPQHF. CDR3 coding DNA: TGTGCCAGCTGCGAAGGGGCTCAGCCCCAGCATTTT.

The chain combines TRBV11-3 with TRBJ2-5; TRBD1 aligns across 7 bases. Germline V CDR1 and CDR2: SGHNT, YENEEA. J gave up 4 bases and V 5 bases, and 13 bases lay outside the gene matches. The CDR3 is made up of 16 amino acids. The CDR3 DNA sequence: TGTGCCAGCAGCCCAGCCCCCCGACAGGGACGAGAGACCCAGTACTTC. Translating it yields CASSPAPRQGRETQYF.

The chain's CDR3 is CASSRLVGPYGYTF. CDR3 DNA sequence: TGTGCCAGCAGCCGACTTGTAGGACCCTATGGCTACACCTTC. The chain uses TRBV5-6 and TRBJ1-2, with D uncertain. The CDR3 extends over 14 amino acids. Trimming stripped 4 bases from V and 4 bases from J, with 14 bases between. The germline CDR1 and CDR2 sequences are SGHDT and YYEEEE. Filled out from reference TRBV5-6 and TRBJ1-2, the complete variable domain reads DAGVTQSPTHLIKTRGQQVTLRCSPKSGHDTVSWYQQALGQGPQFIFQYYEEEERQRGNFPDRFSGHQFPNYSSELNVNALLLGDSALYLCASSRLVGPYGYTFGSGTRLTVV.

V gene TRBV7-8 combines with J gene TRBJ1-4, with a tentative D call TRBD1 (6 bases). V dropped 4 bases and J dropped 8 bases, with 14 bases sitting between them. This CDR3 spans 14 amino acids. CDR1 is SGHVS, CDR2 FQNEAQ, per germline. The DNA of the CDR3 is TGTGCCAGCAGCTCCTCCCGCGGGGGCGAAAAACTGTTTTTT. Its translation: CASSSSRGGEKLFF.

CDR3 coding DNA: TGTGCCAGCAGCCCCCTCGTGTTAGGGACAGCCGAGCAGTACTTC. Translated, it gives CASSPLVLGTAEQYF. The chain carries TRBV7-6 and TRBJ2-7; 7 nucleotides line up with TRBD1. The J segment lost 6 bases and the V segment lost 5 bases, leaving 13 bases of the junction unmatched. There are 15 residues in the CDR3. Germline V gene sequence: CDR1 SGHVS, CDR2 FNYEAQ. Combining the CDR3 with reference TRBV7-6 and TRBJ2-7 gives the whole variable domain GAGVSQSPRYKVTKRGQDVALRCDPISGHVSLYWYRQALGQGPEFLTYFNYEAQQDKSGLPNDRFSAERPEGSISTLTIQRTEQRDSAMYRCASSPLVLGTAEQYFGPGTRLTVT.

The rearrangement links TRBV30 to TRBJ1-2; tentative D call: TRBD1 (6 bases). Germline values: CDR1 GTSNPN, CDR2 SVGIG (reference sequence). The ends were cut back, 2 bases at V and 5 bases at J, with 15 bases in the middle. The CDR3 consists of 14 residues. This CDR3 reads CAWSPQGSGYGYTF. CDR3 nucleotide sequence: TGTGCCTGGAGTCCTCAGGGGTCGGGTTATGGCTACACCTTC.

This chain joins TRBV7-2 and TRBJ2-2; 8 bases fit TRBD2. V shed 3 bases, J shed 0 bases, and the junction held 6 bases outside the gene matches. Germline-derived CDR1 and CDR2 are SGHTA and FQGNSA. The CDR3 is 17 amino acids. CDR3 bases: TGTGCCAGCAGCTTTCTACCGGGACTAGCGAACACCGGGGAGCTGTTTTTT. The encoded protein is CASSFLPGLANTGELFF.

This chain uses TRBV5-5 with TRBJ2-7; 7 bases align to TRBD1. Germline CDR1 reads SGHKS; CDR2 reads YYEKEE (reference sequence). V lost 4 bases, J lost 1 base, and 11 bases stayed unmatched. There are 16 residues in the CDR3. The CDR3 spells CASSVRSGTESYEQYF. CDR3 coding DNA: TGTGCCAGCAGCGTACGATCCGGGACAGAATCCTACGAGCAGTACTTC.

The J gene is TRBJ2-5, the V gene TRBV7-8; D ambiguous. Trimming left V 1 base short and J 10 bases short, with 7 bases between. There are 11 residues in the CDR3. Germline V gene data show CDR1 as SGHVS and CDR2 as FQNEAQ. For the CDR3, the DNA is TGTGCCAGCAGCTTAGGTCGAAACCAGTACTTC. Translation: CASSLGRNQYF.

This clone was recorded only once. V and J are TRBV27 and TRBJ1-2; D might be TRBD1 (5 bases). Trimming removed 6 bases from V and 4 bases from J, with 15 bases in between. In germline, CDR1 is MNHEY, CDR2 SMNVEV (reference sequence). This CDR3 region has 14 residues. CDR3 region: CASSPRGHRYGYTF. The CDR3 DNA reads as TGTGCCAGCAGCCCCCGAGGACACCGCTATGGCTACACCTTC.

The V gene is TRBV28, the J gene TRBJ1-1; tentative D call: TRBD1 (5 bases). There are 18 residues in the CDR3. The germline V gene has CDR1 MDHEN and CDR2 SYDVKM. Between the trimmed V and J ends, which lost 5 bases and 0 bases, there was a span of 22 bases. Here the CDR3 DNA reads TGTGCCAGCAGTAGACCCCCCCGGGACGGCCATATGAACACTGAAGCTTTCTTT. Amino acid sequence: CASSRPPRDGHMNTEAFF. The full variable domain, its missing parts supplied by reference TRBV28 and TRBJ1-1, is DVKVTQSSRYLVKRTGEKVFLECVQDMDHENMFWYRQDPGLGLRLIYFSYDVKMKEKGDIPEGYSVSREKKERFSLILESASTNQTSMYLCASSRPPRDGHMNTEAFFGQGTRLTVV.

The rearrangement uses TRBV14 and TRBJ1-1, with TRBD1 matching over 8 bases. Germline loops: CDR1 SGHDN, CDR2 FVKESK. The V segment lost 4 bases and the J segment 11 bases; nucleotides outside the gene matches: 12. The CDR3 spans 14 residues. The CDR3 bases are TGTGCCAGCAGCCGGACAGGGTCGGTTCGTCGGGCTTTCTTT. This sequence encodes CASSRTGSVRRAFF.

The chain has TRBV15 and TRBJ2-2; no clear D. CDR3 size: 15 residues. V was clipped by 0 bases and J by 1 base, with 6 bases between them. CDR1 is LNHNV and CDR2 is YYDKDF in the germline V gene (reference sequence). The CDR3, as DNA: TGTGCCACCAGCAGAGATACTCGGAACACCGGGGAGCTGTTTTTT. Translating gives CATSRDTRNTGELFF.

The genes are TRBV27 and TRBJ1-4, with D unresolved. V lost 3 bases, J lost 0 bases, and 5 bases lay in between. Germline V gene sequence: CDR1 MNHEY, CDR2 SMNVEV (reference sequence). The CDR3 totals 14 residues. The CDR3 nucleotides read TGTGCCAGCAGTTTGAGGGCAACTAATGAAAAACTGTTTTTT. The encoded protein is CASSLRATNEKLFF. Combining the CDR3 with reference TRBV27 and TRBJ1-4 gives the whole variable domain EAQVTQNPRYLITVTGKKLTVTCSQNMNHEYMSWYRQDPGLGLRQIYYSMNVEVTDKGDVPEGYKVSRKEKRNFPLILESPSPNQTSLYFCASSLRATNEKLFFGSGTQLSVL.

The V gene is TRBV6-5, the J gene TRBJ2-7; 16 bases fit TRBD2. The ends lost 4 bases at V and 6 bases at J; junction bases unmatched: 6. Germline CDR1 reads MNHEY; CDR2 reads SVGAGI. This CDR3 is built from 16 residues. This CDR3 reads CASSSGLAGGTLEQYF. Here the CDR3 DNA reads TGTGCCAGCAGTTCGGGACTAGCGGGGGGGACTCTCGAGCAGTACTTC.

The chain has TRBV7-8 and TRBJ2-5; TRBD2 agrees at 9 bases. From germline, CDR1 is SGHVS and CDR2 FQNEAQ. The CDR3 covers 17 residues. The ends lost 4 bases at V and 2 bases at J; junction bases unmatched: 11. The CDR3, as DNA: TGTGCCAGCAGCTCCATTAGCGGGGGCGGGCGGCAAGAGACCCAGTACTTC. As protein: CASSSISGGGRQETQYF.

This chain uses TRBV9 with TRBJ1-2; D is ambiguous. Trimming left V 4 bases short and J 8 bases short, with 15 bases between. The CDR3 spans 13 residues. Per germline, CDR1 SGDLS and CDR2 YYNGEE. The CDR3 DNA reads as TGTGCCAGCAGCCCAAGCCCCAACGCGGGCTACACCTTC. This sequence encodes CASSPSPNAGYTF.

This chain uses TRBV27 with TRBJ1-3; perhaps TRBD1 as D (6 bases). CDR3 size: 15 residues. V was pared by 5 bases and J by 2 bases, with 13 bases between. Germline V gives CDR1 MNHEY, CDR2 SMNVEV (reference sequence). CDR3 nucleotide sequence: TGTGCCAGCAGTCCGTTAGGGGGAACTGGAAACACCATATATTTT. Encoded protein: CASSPLGGTGNTIYF.

This chain uses TRBV19 with TRBJ1-5; 9 bases line up with TRBD1. J was trimmed by 11 bases and V by 4 bases; bases with no gene match: 9. Germline-derived CDR1 and CDR2 are LNHDA and SQIVND (reference sequence). The CDR3 contains 14 residues. CDR3 sequence (DNA): TGTGCCAGTAGTAACGGACAGGGGTTTTTCGCCCAGCATTTT. Encoded protein: CASSNGQGFFAQHF. Supplemented by reference TRBV19 and TRBJ1-5, the full variable domain reads DGGITQSPKYLFRKEGQNVTLSCEQNLNHDAMYWYRQDPGQGLRLIYYSQIVNDFQKGDIAEGYSVSREKKESFPLTVTSAQKNPTAFYLCASSNGQGFFAQHFGDGTRLSIL.

The rearrangement joins TRBV5-6 to TRBJ2-1, with D possibly TRBD2 on 6 matching bases. Germline V gene data show CDR1 as SGHDT and CDR2 as YYEEEE. The V gene lost 5 bases and the J gene lost 2 bases, with 8 bases spanning the gap. CDR3 size: 13 residues. CDR3 residues: CASRLAAYNEQFF. CDR3 bases: TGTGCCAGCAGACTAGCAGCCTACAATGAGCAGTTCTTC.